This T cell receptor beta chain was identified during a study of cytomegalovirus exposure and HLA in healthy donors. Findings and limits, study-wide: The study listed some 160 cytomegalovirus-associated TCR beta chains.

J lost 4 bases, V lost 5 bases, and 17 bases had no gene match. CDR3 length: 18 residues. Germline CDR1 reads SGHTS; CDR2 reads YDEGEE. PCR involved 60 Vbeta and 13 Jbeta primers. TCRdb's table, derived via immunoSEQ multiplex PCR, lists solely in-frame clones and lacks some. The sample has around 190,000 clones, 75% to 90% seen once. Comments on this clone: The target antigen is unknown.

V usage is TRBV5-8 and J usage is TRBJ1-5; 8 bases are a match to TRBD1. This TCR was sampled from a woman in her twenties or thirties in good health and CMV-seronegative. The sequencing input was PBMCs. As DNA, the CDR3 is TGTGCCAGCAGTTATGACAGGGGTGGTGGGTTTTCGAATCAGCCCCAGCATTTT. Translation gives CASSYDRGGGFSNQPQHF.